The 14 T cell receptor beta chains presented below share a single source sample, sequenced in a study of human versus mouse CDR3 diversity and MHC coevolution. Libraries were prepared by immunoSEQ multiplex PCR; TCRdb keeps only in-frame clonotypes and omits some of them. The sample holds approximately 81,000 clones, around 93% seen once. Material for sequencing was naive CD4+ T cells from blood. As to subset: CD45RO-negative CD62L-positive naive CD4 T cells. Every receptor here comes from a person aged 25-75 years in good health.

The V and J genes are TRBV5-4 and TRBJ2-3; D unclear. CDR3 length: 12 residues. Germline V lookup: CDR1 SGHNT, CDR2 YYREEE (reference sequence). Trimming removed 4 bases from V and 4 bases from J, with 7 bases in between. DNA of the CDR3: TGTGCCAGCAGCCTCCTTTCAGATACGCAGTATTTT. Protein product: CASSLLSDTQYF.

The chain links TRBV13 to TRBJ2-1, with a possible D match to TRBD2 (6 bases). The germline V gene encodes CDR1 PRHDT and CDR2 FYEKMQ (reference sequence). This CDR3 is built from 15 residues. The ends were cut back, 7 bases at V and 4 bases at J, with 17 bases in the middle. CDR3 in DNA: TGTGCCAGCACACGGGGGAGTCACCTTTACAATGAGCAGTTCTTC. This gives the protein CASTRGSHLYNEQFF.

The CDR3: CASSSRDRGLNEQFF. CDR3 in DNA: TGTGCCAGCAGTTCCCGGGACAGGGGGCTCAATGAGCAGTTCTTC. V is TRBV27 and J is TRBJ2-1; 12 bases are a match to TRBD1. Germline values: CDR1 MNHEY, CDR2 SMNVEV (reference sequence). CDR3 length: 15 amino acids. J was trimmed by 6 bases and V by 4 bases; bases with no gene match: 4.

In DNA, the CDR3 is TGTGCCATCAGTGAAAGACAGGGTAACACTGAAGCTTTCTTT. This translates into CAISERQGNTEAFF. The chain is built from TRBV10-3 and TRBJ1-1, with TRBD1 matching over 7 bases. Germline assignment: CDR1 ENHRY and CDR2 SYGVKD. The CDR3 runs to 14 residues. The V and J ends lost 3 bases and 2 bases, in that order; junction bases with no gene match: 3.

The CDR3 nucleotides are TGCGCCAGCAGCCAAGGTGCCGGGACAGGGGCCCAGCCCCAGCATTTT. Amino acid sequence: CASSQGAGTGAQPQHF. V and J are TRBV4-1 and TRBJ1-5; 10 nucleotides align to TRBD1. Germline CDR1 and CDR2: MGHRA and YSYEKL. V shed 1 base, J shed 7 bases, and the junction held 7 bases outside the gene matches. There are 16 residues in the CDR3.

The rearrangement uses TRBV4-1 and TRBJ1-4; D gene unclear. V lost 0 bases, J lost 4 bases, and 15 bases lay in between. From germline, CDR1 is MGHRA and CDR2 YSYEKL. The CDR3 sequence is 17 residues long. The CDR3 sequence is CASSQDERGALNEKLFF. The CDR3 nucleotides are TGCGCCAGCAGCCAAGATGAGAGAGGCGCTCTTAATGAAAAACTGTTTTTT.

In its sample, this clone was seen once. The chain couples TRBV4-2 to TRBJ2-7, with 12 bases aligning to TRBD2. In germline, CDR1 is LGHNA, CDR2 YNFKEQ. The CDR3 has 16 amino acids. Trimming at V came to 1 base and at J to 9 bases, leaving 10 bases not matched to a gene. CDR3 residues: CASSQAGTSGLEPQYF. Written as DNA, the CDR3 is TGTGCCAGCAGCCAAGCCGGGACTAGCGGGCTGGAACCGCAGTACTTC.

A single count supports this clone. This chain uses TRBV23-1 with TRBJ2-7, with 9 bases lining up with TRBD1. TRBV23-1 is annotated as an ORF whose role is uncertain. V was pared by 6 bases and J by 0 bases, with 6 bases of the junction left unmatched. This CDR3 contains 15 residues. CDR3 sequence: CASRPGQGLSYEQYF. The CDR3 coding sequence is TGCGCCAGCAGGCCGGGACAGGGTCTCTCCTACGAGCAGTACTTC.

The rearrangement links TRBV27 to TRBJ1-1; 10 bases are shared with TRBD1. V lost 5 bases to trimming and J lost 5 bases; unmatched junction nucleotides: 8. CDR1 is MNHEY, CDR2 SMNVEV, per germline (reference sequence). The length of the CDR3 is 15 residues. CDR3 loop: CASSGGDRGGTEAFF. The DNA of the CDR3 is TGTGCCAGCAGTGGTGGGGACAGGGGTGGAACTGAAGCTTTCTTT.

The rearrangement uses TRBV6-5 and TRBJ2-7; TRBD1 might be the D (6 bases). The V end lost 6 bases, the J end lost 0 bases, and 15 bases lay between the germline ends. The germline V gene encodes CDR1 MNHEY and CDR2 SVGAGI. The CDR3 has 15 residues. CDR3 sequence reads: CASRREDSSSYEQYF. In nucleotides, the CDR3 is TGTGCCAGCAGGCGAGAGGACAGTTCCTCCTACGAGCAGTACTTC.

This chain uses TRBV9 with TRBJ2-3; 7 bases are a match to TRBD1. V shed 4 bases and J 3 bases; nucleotides not matched to a gene: 11. CDR3 length: 16 amino acids. Germline CDR1 is SGDLS and CDR2 is YYNGEE. The CDR3 spells CASSPGTATRTDTQYF. The CDR3 DNA reads TGTGCCAGCAGCCCCGGGACAGCCACGAGGACAGATACGCAGTATTTT.

The genes are TRBV18 and TRBJ2-7; 8 bases map to TRBD1. CDR1 is KGHSH, CDR2 LQKENI, per germline. The CDR3 is 13 amino acids. V trimming: 5 bases; J trimming: 2 bases; junction bases outside the gene matches: 2. The CDR3 loop reads CASSGTGPYEQYF. The CDR3 nucleotides are TGTGCCAGCTCAGGGACAGGCCCCTACGAGCAGTACTTC.

This chain connects TRBV18 to TRBJ2-7; a weak D match, TRBD1 (5 bases). CDR1 and CDR2 from the germline V gene are KGHSH and LQKENI. V gave up 2 bases and J gave up 2 bases, with 13 bases separating them. The CDR3 contains 15 residues. The CDR3 nucleotides read TGTGCCAGCTCACCATATCCAGGGATCCCCTACGAGCAGTACTTC. Its translation is CASSPYPGIPYEQYF.

This clone was seen just once. The CDR3 region is CASSSGGSLYEQYF. The CDR3 DNA reads TGTGCCAGCAGCTCAGGCGGGTCACTATACGAGCAGTACTTC. The chain uses TRBV7-9 and TRBJ2-7; tentatively, D is TRBD2 (5 bases). The CDR3 is made up of 14 amino acids. V gave up 4 bases and J gave up 4 bases, with 14 bases separating them. Germline V CDR1 and CDR2: SEHNR, FQNEAQ (reference sequence).